The T cell receptor (beta chain) under discussion was sequenced for a study of cytomegalovirus exposure and HLA in healthy donors. The PCR employed 60 Vbeta primers together with 13 Jbeta primers. Profiled with immunoSEQ multiplex PCR; TCRdb holds only in-frame clones, not every one. The table shows about 150,000 clones, with approximately 73% occurring only once. J gave up 2 bases and V 4 bases, and 2 bases lay outside the gene matches. Germline V gives CDR1 SEHNR, CDR2 FQNEAQ (reference sequence). CDR3 length equals 14 residues. This receptor was obtained from a man younger than 40 in good health and CMV-seropositive. Sequenced sample: PBMCs. The V gene is TRBV7-9, the J gene TRBJ2-4; 7 bases line up with TRBD1. CDR3: CASSSTGTKNIQYF. The CDR3 nucleotides are TGTGCCAGCAGCTCGACAGGGACCAAAAACATTCAGTACTTC. The full variable domain, its missing parts supplied by reference TRBV7-9 and TRBJ2-4, is DTGVSQNPRHKITKRGQNVTFRCDPISEHNRLYWYRQTLGQGPEFLTYFQNEAQLEKSRLLSDRFSAERPKGSFSTLEIQRTEQGDSAMYLCASSSTGTKNIQYFGAGTRLSVL.